Only a few counts were recorded for the clone carrying this TCR beta chain. The antigen remains unidentified. This entry belongs to a study of CD8 T cells in Susac syndrome. TCR beta sequences were obtained from blood CD8+ and CD4+ T cells. TEMRA cells underwent FACS enrichment and CD8+ and CD4+ T cells underwent negative isolation. Trimming removed 2 bases at V and 3 bases at J, with 11 bases between. CDR3 length: 14 residues. The germline V gene has CDR1 SGHTA and CDR2 FQGNSA. Study-level findings and limits: That the number of individuals in its TCR sequencing and HLA analysis was relatively small was acknowledged by the study.

Random hexamers were used to reverse transcribe roughly 0.5 to 1 ug of RNA. Across 54 Vbeta and 13 Jbeta, immunoSEQ multiplex PCR amplified TCR beta CDR3. Each CDR3 protein is one row after TCRdb ran MiXCR on the immunoSEQ multiplex PCR reads. Of about 300,000 distinct CDR3 sequences in the sample, 89% were seen once. Sequenced material: CD8+ T cells from PBMCs. This sequence was found in a human donor with multiple sclerosis. The V and J genes are TRBV7-2 and TRBJ2-7, with D perhaps TRBD1 (5 bases). The CDR3 sequence: CASSLPGFYYEQYF. In nucleotides, the CDR3 is TGTGCCAGCAGCTTACCAGGGTTTTACTACGAGCAGTACTTC.